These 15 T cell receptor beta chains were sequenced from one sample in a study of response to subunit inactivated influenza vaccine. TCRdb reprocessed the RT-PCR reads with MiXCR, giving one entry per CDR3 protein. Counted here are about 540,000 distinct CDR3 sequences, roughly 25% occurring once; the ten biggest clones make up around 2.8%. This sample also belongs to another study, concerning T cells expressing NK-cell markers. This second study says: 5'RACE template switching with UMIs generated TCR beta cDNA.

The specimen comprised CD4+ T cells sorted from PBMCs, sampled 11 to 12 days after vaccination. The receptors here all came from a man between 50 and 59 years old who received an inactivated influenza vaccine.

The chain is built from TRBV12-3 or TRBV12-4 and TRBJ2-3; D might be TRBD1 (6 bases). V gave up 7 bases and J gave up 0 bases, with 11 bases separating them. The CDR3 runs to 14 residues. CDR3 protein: CASNIQGSTDTQYF. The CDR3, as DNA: TGTGCCAGCAATATACAGGGAAGCACAGATACGCAGTATTTT.

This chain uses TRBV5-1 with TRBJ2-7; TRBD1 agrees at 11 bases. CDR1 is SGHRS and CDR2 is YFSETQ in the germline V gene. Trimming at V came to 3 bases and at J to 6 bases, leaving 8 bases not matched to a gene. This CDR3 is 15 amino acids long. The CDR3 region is CASSSLAGQGGEQYF. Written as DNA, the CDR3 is TGCGCCAGCAGCTCCCTCGCGGGACAGGGGGGCGAGCAGTACTTC.

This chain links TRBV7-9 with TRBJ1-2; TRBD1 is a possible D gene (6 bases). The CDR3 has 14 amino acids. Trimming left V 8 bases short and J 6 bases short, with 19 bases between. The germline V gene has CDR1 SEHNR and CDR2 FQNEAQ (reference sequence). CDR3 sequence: CASSQGSRYDGYTF. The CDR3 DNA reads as TGTGCCAGCTCTCAGGGGAGTCGCTACGATGGCTACACCTTC.

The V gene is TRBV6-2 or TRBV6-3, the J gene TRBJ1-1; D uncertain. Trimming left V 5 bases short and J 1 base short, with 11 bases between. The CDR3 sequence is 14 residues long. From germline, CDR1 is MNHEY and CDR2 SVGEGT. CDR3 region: CASSPLARNTEAFF. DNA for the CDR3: TGTGCCAGCAGTCCCCTGGCGCGGAACACTGAAGCTTTCTTT.

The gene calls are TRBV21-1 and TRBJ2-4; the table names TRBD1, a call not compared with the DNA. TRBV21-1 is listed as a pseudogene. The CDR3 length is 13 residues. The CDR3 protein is CASSKGQGNIQYF. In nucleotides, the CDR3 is TGTGCCAGCAGCAAAGGACAGGGAAACATTCAGTACTTC.

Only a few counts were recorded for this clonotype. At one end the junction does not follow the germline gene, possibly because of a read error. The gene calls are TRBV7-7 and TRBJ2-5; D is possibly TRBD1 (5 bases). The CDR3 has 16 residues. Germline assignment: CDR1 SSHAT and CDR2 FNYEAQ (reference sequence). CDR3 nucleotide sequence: TGTGCTAGCAGCTTAAGGCAGGGAAGGGTTCAAGAGACCCAGTACTTC. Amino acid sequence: CASSLRQGRVQETQYF.

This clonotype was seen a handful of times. The CDR3 nucleotides are TGCGCCAGCAGCCCAAGGGAGGGAGAGACCCAGTACTTC. Amino acid sequence: CASSPREGETQYF. The chain recombines TRBV5-1 with TRBJ2-5; 7 bases match TRBD2. The CDR3 runs 13 residues. Germline V lookup: CDR1 SGHRS, CDR2 YFSETQ. Germline trimming cut 4 bases from V and 4 bases from J; bases unmatched to any gene: 4.

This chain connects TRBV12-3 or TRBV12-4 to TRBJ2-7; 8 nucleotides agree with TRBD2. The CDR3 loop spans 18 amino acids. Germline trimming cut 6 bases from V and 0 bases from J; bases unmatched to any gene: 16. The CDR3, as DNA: TGTGCCAGCAGCTTAAAGGGCGTAACTAGCGGTTTCTCCTACGAGCAGTACTTC. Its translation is CASSLKGVTSGFSYEQYF.

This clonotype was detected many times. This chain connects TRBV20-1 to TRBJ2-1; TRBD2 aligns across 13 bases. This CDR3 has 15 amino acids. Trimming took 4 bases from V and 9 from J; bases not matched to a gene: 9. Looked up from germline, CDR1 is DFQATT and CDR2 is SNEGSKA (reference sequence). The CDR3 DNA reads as TGCAGTGCTACCCCGGGACTAGCGGGATATGGTGAGCAGTTCTTC. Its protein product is CSATPGLAGYGEQFF.

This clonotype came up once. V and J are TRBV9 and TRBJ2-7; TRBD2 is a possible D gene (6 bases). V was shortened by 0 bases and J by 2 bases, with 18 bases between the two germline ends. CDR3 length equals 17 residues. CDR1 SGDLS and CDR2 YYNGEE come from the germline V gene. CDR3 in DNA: TGTGCCAGCAGCGTAGGGGAGGTGGGGAGGACTACCTACGAGCAGTACTTC. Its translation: CASSVGEVGRTTYEQYF.

This chain's CDR3 is CASSYRNRAFF. The CDR3 region has the DNA TGTGCCAGCAGTTATAGAAATCGAGCTTTCTTT. This rearrangement joins TRBV6-5 to TRBJ1-1; D is unclear. From germline, CDR1 is MNHEY and CDR2 SVGAGI. V lost 3 bases and J 10 bases, leaving 9 bases between the germline ends. This CDR3 spans 11 amino acids.

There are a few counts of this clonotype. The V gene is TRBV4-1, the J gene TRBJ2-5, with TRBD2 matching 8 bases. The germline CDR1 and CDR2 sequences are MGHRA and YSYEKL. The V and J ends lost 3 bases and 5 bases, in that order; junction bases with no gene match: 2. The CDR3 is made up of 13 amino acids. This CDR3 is CASSQRGVETQYF. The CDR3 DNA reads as TGCGCCAGCAGCCAGCGGGGGGTCGAGACCCAGTACTTC.

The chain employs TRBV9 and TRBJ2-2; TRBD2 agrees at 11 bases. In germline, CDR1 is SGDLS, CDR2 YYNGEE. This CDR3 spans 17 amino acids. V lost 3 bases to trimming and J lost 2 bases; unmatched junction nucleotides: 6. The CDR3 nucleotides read TGTGCCAGCAGCGACAGACTAGCGGGGACTAACACCGGGGAGCTGTTTTTT. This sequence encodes CASSDRLAGTNTGELFF. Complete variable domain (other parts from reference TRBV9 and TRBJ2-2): DSGVTQTPKHLITATGQRVTLRCSPRSGDLSVYWYQQSLDQGLQFLIQYYNGEERAKGNILERFSAQQFPDLHSELNLSSLELGDSALYFCASSDRLAGTNTGELFFGEGSRLTVL.

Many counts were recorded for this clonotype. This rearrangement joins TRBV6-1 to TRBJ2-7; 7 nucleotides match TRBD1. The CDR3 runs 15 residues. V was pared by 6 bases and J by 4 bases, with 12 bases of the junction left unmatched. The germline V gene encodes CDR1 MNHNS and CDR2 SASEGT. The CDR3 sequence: CASRPPQGTNYEQYF. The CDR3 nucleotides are TGTGCCAGCAGACCCCCACAGGGGACGAATTACGAGCAGTACTTC.

The CDR3 is CSARDGTASYEQYF. DNA of the CDR3: TGCAGTGCTAGAGACGGGACTGCCTCCTACGAGCAGTACTTC. This chain uses TRBV20-1 with TRBJ2-7, with a possible D match to TRBD2 (6 bases). V lost 0 bases, J lost 0 bases, and 9 bases lay in between. Germline loops: CDR1 DFQATT, CDR2 SNEGSKA (reference sequence). The CDR3 covers 14 residues.